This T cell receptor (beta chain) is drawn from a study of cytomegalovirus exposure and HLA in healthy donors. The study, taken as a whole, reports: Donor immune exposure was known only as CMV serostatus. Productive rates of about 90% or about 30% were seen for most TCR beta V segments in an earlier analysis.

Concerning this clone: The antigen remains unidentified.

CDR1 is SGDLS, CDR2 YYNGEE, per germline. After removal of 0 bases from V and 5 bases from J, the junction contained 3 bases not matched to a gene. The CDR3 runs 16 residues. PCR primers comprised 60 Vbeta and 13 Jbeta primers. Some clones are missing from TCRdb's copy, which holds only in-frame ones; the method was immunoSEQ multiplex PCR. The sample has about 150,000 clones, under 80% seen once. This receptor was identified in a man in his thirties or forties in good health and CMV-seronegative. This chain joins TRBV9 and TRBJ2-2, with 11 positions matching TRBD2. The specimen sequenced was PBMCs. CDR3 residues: CASSVVASGGTGELFF. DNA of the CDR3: TGTGCCAGCAGCGTAGTGGCTAGCGGGGGGACCGGGGAGCTGTTTTTT.